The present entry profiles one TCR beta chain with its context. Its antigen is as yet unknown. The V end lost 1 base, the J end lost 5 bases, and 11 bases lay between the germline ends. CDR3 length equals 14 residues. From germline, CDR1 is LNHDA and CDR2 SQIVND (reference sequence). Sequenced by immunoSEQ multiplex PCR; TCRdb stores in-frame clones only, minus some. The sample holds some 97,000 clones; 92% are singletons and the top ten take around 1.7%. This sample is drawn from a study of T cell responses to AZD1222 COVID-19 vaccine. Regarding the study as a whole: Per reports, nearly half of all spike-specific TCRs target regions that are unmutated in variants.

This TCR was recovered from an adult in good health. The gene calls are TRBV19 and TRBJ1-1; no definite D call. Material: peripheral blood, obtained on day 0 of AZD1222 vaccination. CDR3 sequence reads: CASSIGGRETEAFF. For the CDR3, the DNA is TGTGCCAGTAGTATAGGAGGGAGGGAAACTGAAGCTTTCTTT.